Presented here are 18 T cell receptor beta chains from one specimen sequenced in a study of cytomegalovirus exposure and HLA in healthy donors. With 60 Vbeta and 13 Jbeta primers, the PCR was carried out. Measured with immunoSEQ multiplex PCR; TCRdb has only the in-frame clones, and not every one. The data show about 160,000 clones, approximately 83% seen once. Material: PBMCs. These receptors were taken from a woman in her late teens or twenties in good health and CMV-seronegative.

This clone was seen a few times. The CDR3 reads CASSLQGSINQPQHF. CDR3 nucleotide sequence: TGCGCCAGCAGCTTGCAGGGGTCTATAAATCAGCCCCAGCATTTT. The rearrangement links TRBV5-1 to TRBJ1-5; D is possibly TRBD1 (6 bases). Germline loops: CDR1 SGHRS, CDR2 YFSETQ. The V end lost 1 base, the J end lost 4 bases, and 12 bases lay between the germline ends. This CDR3 comprises 15 residues.

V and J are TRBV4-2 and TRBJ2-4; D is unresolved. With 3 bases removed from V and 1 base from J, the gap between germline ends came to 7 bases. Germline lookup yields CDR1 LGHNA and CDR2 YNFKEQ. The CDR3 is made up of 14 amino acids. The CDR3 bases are TGTGCCAGCAGCCAGGAAGCGGCCAAAAACATTCAGTACTTC. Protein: CASSQEAAKNIQYF.

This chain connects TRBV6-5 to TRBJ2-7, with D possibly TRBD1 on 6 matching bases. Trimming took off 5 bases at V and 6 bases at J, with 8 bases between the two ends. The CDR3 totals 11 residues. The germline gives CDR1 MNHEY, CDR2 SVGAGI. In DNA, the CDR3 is TGTGCCAGCAGTACAGGGTTCGAGCAGTACTTC. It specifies CASSTGFEQYF.

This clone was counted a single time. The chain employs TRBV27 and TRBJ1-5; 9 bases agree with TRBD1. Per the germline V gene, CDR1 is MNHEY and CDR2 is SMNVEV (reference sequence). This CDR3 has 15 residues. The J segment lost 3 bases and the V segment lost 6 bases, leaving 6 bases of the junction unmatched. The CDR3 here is CASSQTGGPNQPQHF. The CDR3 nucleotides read TGTGCCAGCAGCCAAACAGGGGGCCCCAATCAGCCCCAGCATTTT.

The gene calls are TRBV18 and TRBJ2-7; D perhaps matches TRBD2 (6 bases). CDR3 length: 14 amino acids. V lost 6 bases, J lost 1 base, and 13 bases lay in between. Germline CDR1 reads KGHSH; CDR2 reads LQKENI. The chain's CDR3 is CASSSEGSSYEQYF. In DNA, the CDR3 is TGTGCCAGCTCCTCGGAGGGGTCATCCTACGAGCAGTACTTC. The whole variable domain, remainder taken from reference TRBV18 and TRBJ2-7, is NAGVMQNPRHLVRRRGQEARLRCSPMKGHSHVYWYRQLPEEGLKFMVYLQKENIIDESGMPKERFSAEFPKEGPSILRIQQVVRGDSAAYFCASSSEGSSYEQYFGPGTRLTVT.

The CDR3 protein is CASSSRQGHTYEQYF. As DNA, the CDR3 is TGCGCCAGCAGCTCACGACAGGGCCATACCTACGAGCAGTACTTC. The chain couples TRBV5-1 to TRBJ2-7; 7 bases are shared with TRBD1. CDR1 and CDR2 (germline): SGHRS, YFSETQ. The CDR3 has 15 residues. The V segment lost 3 bases and the J segment 2 bases; nucleotides outside the gene matches: 8.

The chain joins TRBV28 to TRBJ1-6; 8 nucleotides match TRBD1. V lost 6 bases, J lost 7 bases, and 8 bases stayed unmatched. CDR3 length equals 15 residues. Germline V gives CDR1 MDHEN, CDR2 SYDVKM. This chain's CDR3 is CASSRQGLLNSPLHF. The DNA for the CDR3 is TGTGCCAGCAGCCGACAGGGGCTCCTAAATTCACCCCTCCACTTT.

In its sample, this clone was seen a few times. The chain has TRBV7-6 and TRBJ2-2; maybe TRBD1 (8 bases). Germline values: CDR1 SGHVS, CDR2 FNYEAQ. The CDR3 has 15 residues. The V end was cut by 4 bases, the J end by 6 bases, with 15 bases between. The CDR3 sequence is CASSSIQGGAGELFF. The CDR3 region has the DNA TGTGCCAGCAGCTCGATACAGGGGGGGGCCGGGGAGCTGTTTTTT.

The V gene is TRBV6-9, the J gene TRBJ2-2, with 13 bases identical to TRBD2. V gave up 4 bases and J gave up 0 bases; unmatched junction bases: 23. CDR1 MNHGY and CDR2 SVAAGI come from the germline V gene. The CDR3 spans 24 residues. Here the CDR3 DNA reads TGTGCCAGCAGTTCCCGCCTCGATACACCGACTAGCGGGGGGCTAAGTTCGAACACCGGGGAGCTGTTTTTT. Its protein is CASSSRLDTPTSGGLSSNTGELFF.

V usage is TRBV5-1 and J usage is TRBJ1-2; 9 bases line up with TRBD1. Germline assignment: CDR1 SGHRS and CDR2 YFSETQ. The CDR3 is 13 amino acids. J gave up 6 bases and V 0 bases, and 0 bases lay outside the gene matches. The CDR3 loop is CASSLGDRDGYTF. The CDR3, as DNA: TGCGCCAGCAGCTTGGGGGACAGGGATGGCTACACCTTC.

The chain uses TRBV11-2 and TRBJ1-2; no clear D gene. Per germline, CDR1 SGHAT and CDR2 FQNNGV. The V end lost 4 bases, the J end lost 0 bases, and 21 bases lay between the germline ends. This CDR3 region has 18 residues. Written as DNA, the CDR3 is TGTGCCAGCAGCTCCCTAGGTCGGCCAGCGAGAGCTAACTATGGCTACACCTTC. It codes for CASSSLGRPARANYGYTF.

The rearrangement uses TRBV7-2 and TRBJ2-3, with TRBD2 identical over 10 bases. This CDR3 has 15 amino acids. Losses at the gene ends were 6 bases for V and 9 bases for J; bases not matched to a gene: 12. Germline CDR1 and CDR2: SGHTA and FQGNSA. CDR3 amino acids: CASSRSGGSGGTQYF. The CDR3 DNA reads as TGTGCCAGCAGTCGTAGCGGGGGGTCCGGGGGGACGCAGTATTTT.

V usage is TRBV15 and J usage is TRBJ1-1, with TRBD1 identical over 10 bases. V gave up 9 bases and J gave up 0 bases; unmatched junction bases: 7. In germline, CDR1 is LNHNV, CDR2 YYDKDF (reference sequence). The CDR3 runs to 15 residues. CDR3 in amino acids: CATWDRGLMNTEAFF. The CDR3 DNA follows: TGTGCCACGTGGGACAGGGGTCTCATGAACACTGAAGCTTTCTTT.

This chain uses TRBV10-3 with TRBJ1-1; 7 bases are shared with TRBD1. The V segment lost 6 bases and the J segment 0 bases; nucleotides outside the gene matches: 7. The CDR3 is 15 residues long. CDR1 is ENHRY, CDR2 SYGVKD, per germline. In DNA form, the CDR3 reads TGTGCCATCAGCCTCGGACAGGAACTGAACACTGAAGCTTTCTTT. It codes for CAISLGQELNTEAFF.

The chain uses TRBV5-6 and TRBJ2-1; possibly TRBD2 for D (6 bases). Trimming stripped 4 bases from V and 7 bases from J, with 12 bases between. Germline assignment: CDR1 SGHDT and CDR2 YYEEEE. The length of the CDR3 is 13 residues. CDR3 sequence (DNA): TGTGCCAGCAGCCAGACTAGTTTGAATGAGCAGTTCTTC. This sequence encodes CASSQTSLNEQFF.

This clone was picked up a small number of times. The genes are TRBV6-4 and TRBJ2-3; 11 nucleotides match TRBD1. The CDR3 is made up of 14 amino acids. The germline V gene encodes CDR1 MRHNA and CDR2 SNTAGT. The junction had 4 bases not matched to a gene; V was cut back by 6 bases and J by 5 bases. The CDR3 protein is CASSRTGGVDTQYF. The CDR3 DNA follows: TGTGCCAGCAGCAGGACAGGGGGCGTAGATACGCAGTATTTT.

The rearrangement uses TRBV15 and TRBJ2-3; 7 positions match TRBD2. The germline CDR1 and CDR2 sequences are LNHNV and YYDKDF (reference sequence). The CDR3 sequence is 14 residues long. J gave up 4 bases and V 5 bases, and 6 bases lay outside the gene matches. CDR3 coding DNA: TGTGCCACCAGCCTGGGGGGAGGGGCAGATACGCAGTATTTT. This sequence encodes CATSLGGGADTQYF.

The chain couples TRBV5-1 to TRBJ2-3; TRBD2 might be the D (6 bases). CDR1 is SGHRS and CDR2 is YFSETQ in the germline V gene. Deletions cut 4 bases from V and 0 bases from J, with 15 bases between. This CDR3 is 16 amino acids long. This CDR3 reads CASSRGTLASTDTQYF. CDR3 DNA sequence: TGCGCCAGCAGCCGGGGGACTCTTGCTAGCACAGATACGCAGTATTTT.